A single sample is the source of the 21 T cell receptor beta chains below, sequenced in a study of T cells in localized non-small cell lung cancer. Measured with immunoSEQ multiplex PCR; TCRdb has only the in-frame clones, and not every one. The sample has around 140,000 clones, around 92% seen once. The sequencing used peripheral blood, collected before any cancer treatment. These receptors were obtained from a female donor of 60 years or more with stage I lung adenocarcinoma.

The genes are TRBV5-1 and TRBJ2-7; 8 bases fit TRBD1. Germline-derived CDR1 and CDR2 are SGHRS and YFSETQ. The CDR3 spans 15 residues. The J segment lost 6 bases and the V segment lost 0 bases, leaving 8 bases of the junction unmatched. The CDR3 sequence: CASSLAGGTGSEQYF. The CDR3 bases are TGCGCCAGCAGCTTGGCCGGCGGGACAGGTAGCGAGCAGTACTTC.

This clone was counted once. CDR3 region: CASSLTGDHYEQYF. CDR3 bases: TGTGCCAGCAGTCTGACAGGGGACCACTACGAGCAGTACTTC. The chain carries TRBV2 and TRBJ2-7, with TRBD1 matching over 8 bases. CDR1 SNHLY and CDR2 FYNNEI come from the germline V gene. The CDR3 spans 14 residues. V lost 5 bases, J lost 3 bases, and 6 bases stayed unmatched.

The rearrangement uses TRBV25-1 and TRBJ2-1, with TRBD1 identical over 8 bases. V dropped 6 bases and J dropped 4; count of bases not matched to a gene: 5. The CDR3 covers 14 residues. The germline gives CDR1 MGHDK, CDR2 SYGVNS. The CDR3, as DNA: TGTGCCAGCAGAAACAGGGGGACTTACAATGAGCAGTTCTTC. Translating it yields CASRNRGTYNEQFF. The full variable domain, rest sourced from reference TRBV25-1 and TRBJ2-1, is EADIYQTPRYLVIGTGKKITLECSQTMGHDKMYWYQQDPGMELHLIHYSYGVNSTEKGDLSSESTVSRIRTEHFPLTLESARPSHTSQYLCASRNRGTYNEQFFGPGTRLTVL.

The chain has TRBV2 and TRBJ2-3; perhaps TRBD1 as D (6 bases). CDR1 and CDR2 (germline): SNHLY, FYNNEI. The V and J ends lost 7 bases and 3 bases respectively, with 14 bases between them. There are 14 residues in the CDR3. The DNA of the CDR3 is TGTGCCAGCACGTCAGGGGCTTGGACAGATACGCAGTATTTT. It specifies CASTSGAWTDTQYF.

This clone showed up just once. The V gene is TRBV19, the J gene TRBJ2-3; 13 bases line up with TRBD2. The CDR3 has 16 residues. V was pared by 4 bases and J by 4 bases, with 5 bases of the junction left unmatched. Germline V gene data show CDR1 as LNHDA and CDR2 as SQIVND (reference sequence). The CDR3 DNA is TGTGCCAGTAGTAGGACTAGCGGGAGTCTGGCAGATACGCAGTATTTT. It encodes CASSRTSGSLADTQYF.

The chain carries TRBV6-5 and TRBJ1-4; D ambiguous. Deletions cut 2 bases from V and 3 bases from J, with 13 bases between. The CDR3 consists of 16 residues. CDR1 MNHEY and CDR2 SVGAGI come from the germline V gene. The CDR3 protein is CASSYNPRRPNEKLFF. The CDR3 nucleotides are TGTGCCAGCAGTTACAACCCCCGCAGGCCTAATGAAAAACTGTTTTTT.

This clone appeared once. The chain is built from TRBV5-1 and TRBJ2-1; 16 nucleotides line up with TRBD2. The CDR3 runs to 18 residues. After removal of 4 bases from V and 4 bases from J, the junction contained 8 bases not matched to a gene. Germline-derived CDR1 and CDR2 are SGHRS and YFSETQ. The DNA of the CDR3 is TGCGCCAGCAGCGGGGGACTAGCGGGAGGGTCAGGATACAATGAGCAGTTCTTC. It codes for CASSGGLAGGSGYNEQFF.

The chain uses TRBV7-3 and TRBJ1-1; D uncertain. In germline, CDR1 is SGHTA, CDR2 FQGTGA. This CDR3 is built from 13 residues. With 2 bases removed from V and 0 bases from J, the gap between germline ends came to 4 bases. CDR3 region: CASSLEVNTEAFF. CDR3 DNA sequence: TGTGCCAGCAGCTTAGAGGTGAACACTGAAGCTTTCTTT.

The J gene is TRBJ1-1, the V gene TRBV28, with a possible D match to TRBD1 (6 bases). V dropped 10 bases and J dropped 5 bases, with 17 bases sitting between them. Germline CDR1 and CDR2: MDHEN and SYDVKM. The CDR3 runs to 13 residues. The CDR3 DNA follows: TGTGCCACACGGGGGCCCCAGGTAACTGAAGCTTTCTTT. This codes for CATRGPQVTEAFF.

The chain combines TRBV11-2 with TRBJ2-7, with D possibly TRBD1 on 6 matching bases. V lost 6 bases, J lost 4 bases, and 16 bases lay in between. The CDR3 consists of 14 residues. Germline CDR1 and CDR2: SGHAT and FQNNGV. In DNA, the CDR3 is TGTGCCAGCAGTCGTACTTTAGGGGGTTACGAGCAGTACTTC. Protein sequence: CASSRTLGGYEQYF.

The rearrangement joins TRBV29-1 to TRBJ2-7, with TRBD2 identical over 9 bases. Germline V gene sequence: CDR1 SQVTM, CDR2 ANQGSEA. This CDR3 contains 15 residues. The V and J ends lost 4 bases and 2 bases, in that order; junction bases with no gene match: 9. DNA for the CDR3: TGCAGCGTTGTATCGCCGACTAGCGGTACCTACGAGCAGTACTTC. This sequence encodes CSVVSPTSGTYEQYF.

Only a few counts were recorded for this clone. The V and J genes are TRBV2 and TRBJ2-7, with 10 nucleotides matching TRBD1. This CDR3 spans 19 amino acids. J lost 0 bases, V lost 3 bases, and 14 bases had no gene match. Germline V gene lookup returns CDR1 SNHLY and CDR2 FYNNEI. The CDR3 reads CASSDLDRGRRGSSYEQYF. The CDR3 DNA is TGTGCCAGCAGTGACCTCGACAGGGGGCGCCGCGGGAGCTCCTACGAGCAGTACTTC.

The chain recombines TRBV4-1 with TRBJ2-1; D is perhaps TRBD1 (6 bases). Germline V gene sequence: CDR1 MGHRA, CDR2 YSYEKL. The germline V and J ends were trimmed by 0 bases and 5 bases, with 14 bases remaining between them. There are 16 residues in the CDR3. CDR3: CASSQDTGLTHNEQFF. Written as DNA, the CDR3 is TGCGCCAGCAGCCAAGATACAGGGCTGACACACAATGAGCAGTTCTTC.

This chain uses TRBV6-5 with TRBJ1-2; D not certain. The V and J ends lost 6 bases and 5 bases respectively, with 7 bases between them. Per germline, CDR1 MNHEY and CDR2 SVGAGI. CDR3 length: 11 amino acids. The CDR3 is CASRASYGYTF. The CDR3 DNA follows: TGTGCCAGCAGGGCATCATATGGCTACACCTTC.

The J gene is TRBJ2-1, the V gene TRBV7-2, with 8 nucleotides matching TRBD2. The trim removed 2 bases at V and 4 bases at J, leaving 4 bases unmatched. The germline CDR1 and CDR2 sequences are SGHTA and FQGNSA. This CDR3 contains 15 residues. CDR3 region: CASSLITSGYNEQFF. As DNA, the CDR3 is TGTGCCAGCAGCTTAATCACTAGCGGTTACAATGAGCAGTTCTTC.

V usage is TRBV27 and J usage is TRBJ2-7; TRBD2 might be the D (5 bases). Germline assignment: CDR1 MNHEY and CDR2 SMNVEV (reference sequence). This CDR3 has 13 residues. V lost 3 bases and J 1 base, leaving 7 bases between the germline ends. The CDR3 sequence is CASSFSGSYEQYF. CDR3 nucleotides: TGTGCCAGCAGTTTTTCGGGATCCTACGAGCAGTACTTC.

This chain links TRBV19 with TRBJ2-7; D unclear. The ends were cut back, 6 bases at V and 2 bases at J, with 14 bases in the middle. CDR3 length equals 14 residues. CDR1 is LNHDA and CDR2 is SQIVND in the germline V gene (reference sequence). The CDR3 protein is CASSVTGYTYEQYF. As DNA, the CDR3 is TGTGCCAGTAGCGTTACGGGTTACACCTACGAGCAGTACTTC.

The chain joins TRBV2 to TRBJ2-4; 7 bases map to TRBD2. The ends lost 9 bases at V and 5 bases at J; junction bases unmatched: 16. The CDR3 is made up of 16 amino acids. Germline V gene data show CDR1 as SNHLY and CDR2 as FYNNEI. The CDR3 region is CASKLSESSGENIQYF. As DNA, the CDR3 is TGTGCCAGTAAACTATCCGAATCTAGCGGAGAAAACATTCAGTACTTC.

V gene TRBV19 combines with J gene TRBJ2-3; D perhaps matches TRBD1 (6 bases). The V end lost 9 bases, the J end lost 1 base, and 17 bases lay between the germline ends. Germline assignment: CDR1 LNHDA and CDR2 SQIVND (reference sequence). The length of the CDR3 is 15 residues. The CDR3 DNA follows: TGTGCCAGCCGCCATGCCAGGGGAGGCACAGATACGCAGTATTTT. Its translation: CASRHARGGTDTQYF.

A few counts support this clone. The rearrangement joins TRBV5-1 to TRBJ1-1; 8 bases align to TRBD1. The germline gives CDR1 SGHRS, CDR2 YFSETQ. V lost 1 base and J lost 3; bases outside the gene matches: 2. The CDR3 length is 14 residues. The CDR3 protein is CASSLTGGYTEAFF. In DNA, the CDR3 is TGCGCCAGCAGCTTGACAGGGGGTTACACTGAAGCTTTCTTT.

V is TRBV2 and J is TRBJ1-4; D is uncertain. The CDR3 has 15 residues. V was clipped by 6 bases and J by 0 bases, with 11 bases between them. Germline V lookup: CDR1 SNHLY, CDR2 FYNNEI. This CDR3 reads CASSSAGSTNEKLFF. CDR3 sequence (DNA): TGTGCCAGCAGCTCGGCGGGATCAACTAATGAAAAACTGTTTTTT.